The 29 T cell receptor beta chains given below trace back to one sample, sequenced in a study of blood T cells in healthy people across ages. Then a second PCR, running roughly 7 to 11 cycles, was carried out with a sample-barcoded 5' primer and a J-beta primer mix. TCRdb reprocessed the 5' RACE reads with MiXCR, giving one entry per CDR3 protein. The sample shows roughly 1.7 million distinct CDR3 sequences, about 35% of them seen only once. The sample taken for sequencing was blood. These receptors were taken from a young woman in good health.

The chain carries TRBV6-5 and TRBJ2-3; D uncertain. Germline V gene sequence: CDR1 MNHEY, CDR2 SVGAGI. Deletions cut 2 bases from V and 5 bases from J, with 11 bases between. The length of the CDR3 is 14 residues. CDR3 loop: CASSYVRAGDTQYF. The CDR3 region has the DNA TGTGCCAGCAGTTACGTAAGGGCCGGAGATACGCAGTATTTT.

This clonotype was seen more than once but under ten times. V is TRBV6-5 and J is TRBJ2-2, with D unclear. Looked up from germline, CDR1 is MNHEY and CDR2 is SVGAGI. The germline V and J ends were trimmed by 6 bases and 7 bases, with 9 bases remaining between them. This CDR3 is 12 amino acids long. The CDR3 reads CASSRVNGELFF. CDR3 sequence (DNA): TGTGCCAGCAGCCGCGTTAACGGGGAGCTGTTTTTT.

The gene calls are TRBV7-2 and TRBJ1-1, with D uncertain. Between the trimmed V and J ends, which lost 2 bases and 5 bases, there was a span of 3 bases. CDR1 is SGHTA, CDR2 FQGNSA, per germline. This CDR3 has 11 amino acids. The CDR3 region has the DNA TGTGCCAGCAGCTTATTTACTGAAGCTTTCTTT. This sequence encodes CASSLFTEAFF.

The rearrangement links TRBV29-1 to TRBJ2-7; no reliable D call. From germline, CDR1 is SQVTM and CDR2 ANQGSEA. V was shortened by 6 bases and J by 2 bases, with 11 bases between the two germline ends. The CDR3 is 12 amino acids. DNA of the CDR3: TGCAGCGTCGCGAGGCTGCCCTACGAGCAGTACTTC. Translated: CSVARLPYEQYF.

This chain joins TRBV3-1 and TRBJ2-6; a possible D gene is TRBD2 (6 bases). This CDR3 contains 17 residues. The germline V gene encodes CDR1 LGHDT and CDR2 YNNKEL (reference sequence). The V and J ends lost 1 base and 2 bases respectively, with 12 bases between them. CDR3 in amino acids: CASSQAGEGPGANVLTF. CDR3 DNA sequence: TGTGCCAGCAGCCAAGCGGGAGAGGGCCCTGGGGCCAACGTCCTGACTTTC.

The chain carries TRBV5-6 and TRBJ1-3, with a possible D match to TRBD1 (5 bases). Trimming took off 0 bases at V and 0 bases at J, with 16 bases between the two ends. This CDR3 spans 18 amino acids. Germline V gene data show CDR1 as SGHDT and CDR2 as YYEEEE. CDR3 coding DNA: TGTGCCAGCAGCTTGGGAGGAGTAGACAGAAGCTCTGGAAACACCATATATTTT. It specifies CASSLGGVDRSSGNTIYF.

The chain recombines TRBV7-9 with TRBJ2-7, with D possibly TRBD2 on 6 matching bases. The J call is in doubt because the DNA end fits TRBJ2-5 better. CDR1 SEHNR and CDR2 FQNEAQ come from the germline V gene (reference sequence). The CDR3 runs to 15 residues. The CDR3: CASSLNQGGAETQYF. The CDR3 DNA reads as TGTGCCAGCAGCTTAAATCAGGGAGGCGCAGAGACCCAGTACTTC.

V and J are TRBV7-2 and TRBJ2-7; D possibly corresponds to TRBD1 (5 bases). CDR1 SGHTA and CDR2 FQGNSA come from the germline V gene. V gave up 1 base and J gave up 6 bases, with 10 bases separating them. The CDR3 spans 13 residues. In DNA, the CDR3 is TGTGCCAGCAGCTTAGGACAGACAACCGAGCAGTACTTC. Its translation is CASSLGQTTEQYF. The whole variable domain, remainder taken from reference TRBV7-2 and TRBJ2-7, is GAGVSQSPSNKVTEKGKDVELRCDPISGHTALYWYRQSLGQGLEFLIYFQGNSAPDKSGLPSDRFSAERTGGSVSTLTIQRTQQEDSAVYLCASSLGQTTEQYFGPGTRLTVT.

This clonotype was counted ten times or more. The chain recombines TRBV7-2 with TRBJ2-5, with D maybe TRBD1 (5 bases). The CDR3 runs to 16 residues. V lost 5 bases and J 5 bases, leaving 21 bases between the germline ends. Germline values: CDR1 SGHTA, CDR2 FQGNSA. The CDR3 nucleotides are TGTGCCAGCAGCCCCCTTGGGGTGGGGCAATCGGAGACCCAGTACTTC. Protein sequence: CASSPLGVGQSETQYF.

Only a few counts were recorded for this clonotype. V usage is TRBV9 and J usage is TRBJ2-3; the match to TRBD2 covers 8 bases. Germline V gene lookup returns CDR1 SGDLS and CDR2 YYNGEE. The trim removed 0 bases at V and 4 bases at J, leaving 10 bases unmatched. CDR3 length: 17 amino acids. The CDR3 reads CASSVAPSGLGADTQYF. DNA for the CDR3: TGTGCCAGCAGCGTAGCCCCTAGCGGGTTGGGGGCAGATACGCAGTATTTT.

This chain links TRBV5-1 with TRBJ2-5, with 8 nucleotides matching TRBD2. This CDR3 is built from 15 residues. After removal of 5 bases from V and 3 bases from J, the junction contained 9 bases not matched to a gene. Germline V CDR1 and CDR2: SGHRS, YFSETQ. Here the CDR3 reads CASRIRGGPEETQYF. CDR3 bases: TGCGCCAGCAGAATCCGGGGGGGGCCCGAAGAGACCCAGTACTTC.

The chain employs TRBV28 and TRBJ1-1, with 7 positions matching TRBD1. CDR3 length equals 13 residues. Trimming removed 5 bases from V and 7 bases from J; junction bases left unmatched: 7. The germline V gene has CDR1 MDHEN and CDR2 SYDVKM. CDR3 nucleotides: TGTGCCAGCAGTCTGACAGGGCTTAGTGAAGCTTTCTTT. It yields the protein CASSLTGLSEAFF.

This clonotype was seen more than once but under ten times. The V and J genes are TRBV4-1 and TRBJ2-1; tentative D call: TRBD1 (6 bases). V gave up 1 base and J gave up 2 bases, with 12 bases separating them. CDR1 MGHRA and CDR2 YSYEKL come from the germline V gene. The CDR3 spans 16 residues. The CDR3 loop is CASSQAPGHPYNEQFF. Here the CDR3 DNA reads TGCGCCAGCAGCCAAGCTCCGGGACACCCCTACAATGAGCAGTTCTTC.

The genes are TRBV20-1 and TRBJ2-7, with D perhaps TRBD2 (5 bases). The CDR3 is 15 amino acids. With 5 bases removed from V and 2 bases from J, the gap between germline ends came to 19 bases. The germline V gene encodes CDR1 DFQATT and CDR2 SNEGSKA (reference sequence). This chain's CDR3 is CSAAPERSRAYEQYF. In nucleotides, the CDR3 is TGCAGTGCTGCACCTGAGAGGTCGCGGGCCTACGAGCAGTACTTC.

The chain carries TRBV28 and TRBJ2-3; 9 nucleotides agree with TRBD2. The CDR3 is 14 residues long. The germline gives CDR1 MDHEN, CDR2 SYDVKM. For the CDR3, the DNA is TGTGGGGTCTCTTCTAGCGGGATCCTCGATACGCAGTATTTT. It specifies CGVSSSGILDTQYF.

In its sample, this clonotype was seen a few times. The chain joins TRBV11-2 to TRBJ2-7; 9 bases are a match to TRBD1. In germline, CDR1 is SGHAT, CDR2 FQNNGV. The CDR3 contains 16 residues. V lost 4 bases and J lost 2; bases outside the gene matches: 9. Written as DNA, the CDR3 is TGTGCCAGCAGCTCCCCGTCCGGGACAGGGACCTACGAGCAGTACTTC. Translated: CASSSPSGTGTYEQYF.

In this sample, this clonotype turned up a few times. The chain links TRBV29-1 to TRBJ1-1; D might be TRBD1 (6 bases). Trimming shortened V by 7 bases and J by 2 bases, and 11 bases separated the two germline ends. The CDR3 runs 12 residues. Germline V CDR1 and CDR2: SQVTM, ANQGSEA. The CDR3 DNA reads TGCAGCGGGTCAGGGGATAACACTGAAGCTTTCTTT. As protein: CSGSGDNTEAFF.

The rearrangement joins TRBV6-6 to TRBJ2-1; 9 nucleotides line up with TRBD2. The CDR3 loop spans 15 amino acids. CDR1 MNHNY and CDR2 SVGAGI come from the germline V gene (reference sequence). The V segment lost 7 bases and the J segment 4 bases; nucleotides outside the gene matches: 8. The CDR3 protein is CASKRGGRGYNEQFF. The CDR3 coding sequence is TGTGCCAGCAAGAGGGGCGGGAGGGGTTACAATGAGCAGTTCTTC.

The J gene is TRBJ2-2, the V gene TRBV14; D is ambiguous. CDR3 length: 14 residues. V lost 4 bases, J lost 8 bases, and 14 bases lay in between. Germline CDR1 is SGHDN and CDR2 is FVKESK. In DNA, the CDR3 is TGTGCCAGCAGCCTCCTTAGTTCTTATGGGGAGCTGTTTTTT. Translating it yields CASSLLSSYGELFF.

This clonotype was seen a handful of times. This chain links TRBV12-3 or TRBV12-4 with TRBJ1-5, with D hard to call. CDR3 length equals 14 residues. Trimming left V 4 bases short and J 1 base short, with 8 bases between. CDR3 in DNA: TGTGCCAGCAGTTCGAGGGAAAGCAATCAGCCCCAGCATTTT. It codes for CASSSRESNQPQHF.

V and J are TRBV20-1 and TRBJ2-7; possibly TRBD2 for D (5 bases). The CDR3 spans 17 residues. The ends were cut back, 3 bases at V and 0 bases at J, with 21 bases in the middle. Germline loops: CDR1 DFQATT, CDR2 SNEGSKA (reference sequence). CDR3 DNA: TGCAGTGCTAGGGGCCCGTGGATGCAGGACTCCTCCTACGAGCAGTACTTC. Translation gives CSARGPWMQDSSYEQYF.

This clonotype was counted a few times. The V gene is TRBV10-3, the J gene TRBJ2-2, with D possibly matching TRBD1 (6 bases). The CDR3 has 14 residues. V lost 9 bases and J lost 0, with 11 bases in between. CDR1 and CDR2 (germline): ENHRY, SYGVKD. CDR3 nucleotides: TGTGCCATTAAGGGGGATGCGAACACCGGGGAGCTGTTTTTT. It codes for CAIKGDANTGELFF.

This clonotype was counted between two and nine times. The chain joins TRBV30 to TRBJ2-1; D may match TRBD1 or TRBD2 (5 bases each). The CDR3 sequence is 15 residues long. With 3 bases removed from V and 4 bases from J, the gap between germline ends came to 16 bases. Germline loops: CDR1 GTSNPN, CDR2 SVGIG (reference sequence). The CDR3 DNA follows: TGTGCCTGGAGCGATCCGGGACGCACTTACAATGAGCAGTTCTTC. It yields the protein CAWSDPGRTYNEQFF.

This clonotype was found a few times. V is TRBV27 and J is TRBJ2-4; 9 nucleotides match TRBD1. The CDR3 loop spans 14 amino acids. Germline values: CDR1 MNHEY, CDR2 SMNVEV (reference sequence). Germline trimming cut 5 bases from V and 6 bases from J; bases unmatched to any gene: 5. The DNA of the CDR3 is TGTGCCAGCAGTCCCCTGACAGGGGGAAACATTCAGTACTTC. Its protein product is CASSPLTGGNIQYF.

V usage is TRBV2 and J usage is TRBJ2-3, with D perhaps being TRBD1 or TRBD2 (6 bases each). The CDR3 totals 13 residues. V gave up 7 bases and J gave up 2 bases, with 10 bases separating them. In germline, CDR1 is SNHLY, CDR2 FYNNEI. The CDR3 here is CASMRGHTDTQYF. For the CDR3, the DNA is TGTGCCAGCATGCGGGGACACACAGATACGCAGTATTTT.

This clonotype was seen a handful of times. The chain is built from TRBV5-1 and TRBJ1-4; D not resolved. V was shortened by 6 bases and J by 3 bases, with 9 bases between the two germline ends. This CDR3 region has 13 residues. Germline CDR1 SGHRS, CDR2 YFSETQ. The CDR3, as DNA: TGCGCCAGCAAGCGATCGGCTAATGAAAAACTGTTTTTT. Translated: CASKRSANEKLFF.

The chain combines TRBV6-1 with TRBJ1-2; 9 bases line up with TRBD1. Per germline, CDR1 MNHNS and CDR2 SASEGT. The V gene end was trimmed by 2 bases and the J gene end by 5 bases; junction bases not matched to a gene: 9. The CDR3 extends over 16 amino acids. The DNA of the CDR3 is TGTGCCAGCAGTGAAAGTGGGACAGGGATTGGTTATGGCTACACCTTC. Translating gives CASSESGTGIGYGYTF.

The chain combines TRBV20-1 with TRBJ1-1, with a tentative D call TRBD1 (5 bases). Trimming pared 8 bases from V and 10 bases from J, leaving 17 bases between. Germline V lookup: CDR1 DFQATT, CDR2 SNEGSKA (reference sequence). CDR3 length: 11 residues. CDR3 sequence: CSPQGTPGAFF. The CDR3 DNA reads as TGCAGTCCCCAGGGAACCCCCGGAGCTTTCTTT.

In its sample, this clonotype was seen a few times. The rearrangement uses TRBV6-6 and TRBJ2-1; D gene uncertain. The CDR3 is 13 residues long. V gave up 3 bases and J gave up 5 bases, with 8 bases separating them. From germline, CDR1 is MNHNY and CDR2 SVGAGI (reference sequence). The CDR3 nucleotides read TGTGCCAGCAGTTATAGGGTCGACAATGAGCAGTTCTTC. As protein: CASSYRVDNEQFF.